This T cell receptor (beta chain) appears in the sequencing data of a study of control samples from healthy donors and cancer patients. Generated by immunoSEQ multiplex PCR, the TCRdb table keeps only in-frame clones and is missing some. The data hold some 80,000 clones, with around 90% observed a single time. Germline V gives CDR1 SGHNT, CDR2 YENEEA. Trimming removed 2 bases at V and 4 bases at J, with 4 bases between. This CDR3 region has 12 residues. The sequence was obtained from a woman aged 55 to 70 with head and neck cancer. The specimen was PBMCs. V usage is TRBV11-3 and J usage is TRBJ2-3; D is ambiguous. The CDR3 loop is CASSLRPDTQYF. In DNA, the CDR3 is TGTGCCAGCAGCTTAAGACCAGATACGCAGTATTTT.